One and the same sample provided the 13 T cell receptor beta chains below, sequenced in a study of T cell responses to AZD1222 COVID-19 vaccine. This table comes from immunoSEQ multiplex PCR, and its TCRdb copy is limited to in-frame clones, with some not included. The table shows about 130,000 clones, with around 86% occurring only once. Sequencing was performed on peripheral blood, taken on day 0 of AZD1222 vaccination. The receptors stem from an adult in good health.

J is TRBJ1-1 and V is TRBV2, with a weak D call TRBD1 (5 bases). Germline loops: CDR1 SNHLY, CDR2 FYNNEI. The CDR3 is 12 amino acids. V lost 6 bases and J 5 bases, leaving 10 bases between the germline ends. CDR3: CASSPEGTEAFF. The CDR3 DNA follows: TGTGCCAGCAGCCCGGAGGGGACTGAAGCTTTCTTT.

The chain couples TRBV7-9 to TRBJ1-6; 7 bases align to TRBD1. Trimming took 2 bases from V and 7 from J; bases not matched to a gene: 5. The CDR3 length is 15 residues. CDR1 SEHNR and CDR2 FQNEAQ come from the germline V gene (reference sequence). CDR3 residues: CASSLPGQTNSPLHF. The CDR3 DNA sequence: TGTGCCAGCAGCTTACCGGGACAGACGAATTCACCCCTCCACTTT.

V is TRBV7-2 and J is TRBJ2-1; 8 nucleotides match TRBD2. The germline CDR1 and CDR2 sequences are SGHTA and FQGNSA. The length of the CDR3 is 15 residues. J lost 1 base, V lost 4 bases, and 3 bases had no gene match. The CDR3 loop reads CASSSSGGSYNEQFF. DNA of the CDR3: TGTGCCAGCAGCTCCAGCGGGGGATCCTACAATGAGCAGTTCTTC.

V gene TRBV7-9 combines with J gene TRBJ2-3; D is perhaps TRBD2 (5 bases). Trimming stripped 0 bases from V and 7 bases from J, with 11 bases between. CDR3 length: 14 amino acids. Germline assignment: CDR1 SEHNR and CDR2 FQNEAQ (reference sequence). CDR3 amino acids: CASSLARGFYTQYF. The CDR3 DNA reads TGTGCCAGCAGCTTAGCACGGGGTTTTTATACGCAGTATTTT.

CDR3: CASSQEEVSGVGTYNEQFF. CDR3 coding DNA: TGCGCCAGCAGCCAAGAAGAGGTTAGCGGGGTAGGGACCTACAATGAGCAGTTCTTC. J is TRBJ2-1 and V is TRBV4-1; TRBD2 matches 8 bases. The CDR3 spans 19 residues. The J segment lost 2 bases and the V segment lost 0 bases, leaving 12 bases of the junction unmatched. Germline V gene sequence: CDR1 MGHRA, CDR2 YSYEKL.

CDR3 loop: CASSLLTRVHTEAFF. The CDR3 DNA reads TGTGCCAGCAGCTTGCTCACCCGAGTGCACACTGAAGCTTTCTTT. V is TRBV5-5 and J is TRBJ1-1; no firm D call. CDR1 and CDR2 from the germline V gene are SGHKS and YYEKEE (reference sequence). The CDR3 runs to 15 residues. With 1 base removed from V and 3 bases from J, the gap between germline ends came to 13 bases.

The CDR3 region is CASSIWGDYGYTF. DNA for the CDR3: TGTGCCAGTAGTATTTGGGGGGACTATGGCTACACCTTC. The rearrangement links TRBV19 to TRBJ1-2; tentatively, D is TRBD1 (5 bases). V shed 3 bases and J shed 3 bases, with 8 bases lying between them. The CDR3 has 13 residues. Looked up from germline, CDR1 is LNHDA and CDR2 is SQIVND (reference sequence).

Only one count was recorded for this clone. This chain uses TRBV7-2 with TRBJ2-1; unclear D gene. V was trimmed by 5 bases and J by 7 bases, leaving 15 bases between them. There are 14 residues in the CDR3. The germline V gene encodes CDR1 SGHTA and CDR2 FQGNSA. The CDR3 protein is CASSLWASSNEQFF. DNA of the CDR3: TGTGCCAGCAGCCTCTGGGCTAGTTCGAATGAGCAGTTCTTC.

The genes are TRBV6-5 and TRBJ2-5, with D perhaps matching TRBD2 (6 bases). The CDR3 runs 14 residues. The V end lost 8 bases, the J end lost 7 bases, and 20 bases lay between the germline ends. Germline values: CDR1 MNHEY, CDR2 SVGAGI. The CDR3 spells CASGTLGGFGTQYF. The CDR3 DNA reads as TGTGCCAGCGGGACCCTGGGGGGATTCGGGACCCAGTACTTC.

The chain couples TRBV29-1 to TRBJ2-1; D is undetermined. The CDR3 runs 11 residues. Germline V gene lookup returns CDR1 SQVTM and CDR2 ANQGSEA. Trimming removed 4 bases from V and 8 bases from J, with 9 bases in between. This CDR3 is CSVARADEQFF. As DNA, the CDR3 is TGCAGCGTTGCGCGAGCTGATGAGCAGTTCTTC.

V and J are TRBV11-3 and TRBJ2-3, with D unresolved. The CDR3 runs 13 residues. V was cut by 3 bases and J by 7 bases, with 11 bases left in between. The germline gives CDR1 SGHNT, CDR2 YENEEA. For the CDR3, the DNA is TGTGCCAGCAGCTTGGGCGAGTCAAATACGCAGTATTTT. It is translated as CASSLGESNTQYF.

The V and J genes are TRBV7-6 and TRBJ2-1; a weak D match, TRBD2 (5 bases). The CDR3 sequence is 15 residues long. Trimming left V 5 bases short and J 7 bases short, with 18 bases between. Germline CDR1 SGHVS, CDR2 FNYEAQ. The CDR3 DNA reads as TGTGCCAGCAGCAGATGGACGGACTCTCCGAATGAGCAGTTCTTC. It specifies CASSRWTDSPNEQFF.

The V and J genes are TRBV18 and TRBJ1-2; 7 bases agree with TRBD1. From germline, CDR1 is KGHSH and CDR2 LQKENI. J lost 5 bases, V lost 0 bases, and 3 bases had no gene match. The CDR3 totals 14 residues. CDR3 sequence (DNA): TGTGCCAGCTCACCACCCGCAGGGGGGTATGGCTACACCTTC. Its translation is CASSPPAGGYGYTF. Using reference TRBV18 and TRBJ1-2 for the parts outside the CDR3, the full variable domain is NAGVMQNPRHLVRRRGQEARLRCSPMKGHSHVYWYRQLPEEGLKFMVYLQKENIIDESGMPKERFSAEFPKEGPSILRIQQVVRGDSAAYFCASSPPAGGYGYTFGSGTRLTVV.